A single sample is the source of the 26 T cell receptor beta chains below, sequenced in a study of cytomegalovirus exposure and HLA in healthy donors. The PCR made use of 60 Vbeta and 13 Jbeta primers. Data came from immunoSEQ multiplex PCR; TCRdb stores just in-frame clones and leaves some out. The repertoire includes about 190,000 clones, approximately 82% of them detected once, and around 2% sits in the top ten. Sequencing input: PBMCs. The receptors were gathered from a young woman in good health and CMV-seropositive.

V gene TRBV10-3 combines with J gene TRBJ2-3, with 9 nucleotides matching TRBD2. CDR3 length equals 16 residues. Germline V gene sequence: CDR1 ENHRY, CDR2 SYGVKD. With V trimmed by 10 bases and J by 2 bases, 13 bases remained unmatched. The CDR3 DNA follows: TGTGCCACGACCGTTTCTAGCGGGGCATCCACAGATACGCAGTATTTT. Protein: CATTVSSGASTDTQYF.

In its sample, this clone was seen once. This same CDR3 is encoded by further DNA sequences in the sample. The J gene is TRBJ1-5, the V gene TRBV27; D is perhaps TRBD1 (5 bases). CDR1 and CDR2 (germline): MNHEY, SMNVEV (reference sequence). Trimming took off 3 bases at V and 4 bases at J, with 10 bases between the two ends. The CDR3 is made up of 14 amino acids. The CDR3 sequence is CASSLNRINQPQHF. For the CDR3, the DNA is TGTGCCAGCAGTTTGAACAGGATAAATCAGCCCCAGCATTTT.

This clone was observed a few times. The gene calls are TRBV27 and TRBJ1-3; no firm D call. Germline assignment: CDR1 MNHEY and CDR2 SMNVEV (reference sequence). The CDR3 is 15 amino acids. Trimming took off 0 bases at V and 2 bases at J, with 8 bases between the two ends. The CDR3 DNA follows: TGTGCCAGCAGTTTATCGGCGGGCGCTGGAAACACCATATATTTT. Translating it yields CASSLSAGAGNTIYF.

The rearrangement uses TRBV27 and TRBJ1-3; no clear D gene. The DNA end is a closer match to TRBJ2-2, so the J assignment may be wrong. Per the germline V gene, CDR1 is MNHEY and CDR2 is SMNVEV (reference sequence). CDR3 size: 14 residues. The CDR3 spells CASSFYPITGELFF. As DNA, the CDR3 is TGTGCCAGCAGTTTTTACCCAATCACCGGGGAGCTGTTTTTT.

The J gene is TRBJ2-1, the V gene TRBV6-1; D is perhaps TRBD1 (5 bases). The CDR3 has 15 amino acids. Trimming left V 2 bases short and J 2 bases short, with 10 bases between. Germline CDR1 and CDR2: MNHNS and SASEGT. CDR3 bases: TGTGCCAGCAGTGAACAGGGCGAAGCCTACAATGAGCAGTTCTTC. Translating gives CASSEQGEAYNEQFF.

This chain uses TRBV30 with TRBJ2-5, with 11 bases identical to TRBD2. This CDR3 has 15 amino acids. Germline values: CDR1 GTSNPN, CDR2 SVGIG (reference sequence). V trimming: 3 bases; J trimming: 5 bases; junction bases outside the gene matches: 8. CDR3 bases: TGTGCCTGGAGCGAATCTAGCGGGGGGTGGGAGACCCAGTACTTC. Protein product: CAWSESSGGWETQYF. The whole variable domain, filled in from reference TRBV30 and TRBJ2-5, reads SQTIHQWPATLVQPVGSPLSLECTVEGTSNPNLYWYRQAAGRGLQLLFYSVGIGQISSEVPQNLSASRPQDRQFILSSKKLLLSDSGFYLCAWSESSGGWETQYFGPGTRLLVL.

The J gene is TRBJ1-2, the V gene TRBV6-4, with 7 bases identical to TRBD1. CDR3 size: 11 residues. The germline gives CDR1 MRHNA, CDR2 SNTAGT. With V trimmed by 4 bases and J by 14 bases, 7 bases remained unmatched. The CDR3 spells CASSVGTVGTF. CDR3 nucleotides: TGTGCCAGCAGTGTAGGGACAGTTGGGACCTTC.

The chain carries TRBV2 and TRBJ1-1; D not resolved. Germline-derived CDR1 and CDR2 are SNHLY and FYNNEI. This CDR3 is built from 11 residues. Trimming removed 11 bases from V and 5 bases from J, with 12 bases in between. CDR3 nucleotide sequence: TGTGCCTCCAGCGGGGATACTGAAGCTTTCTTT. The encoded protein is CASSGDTEAFF.

Points on this clone: The same CDR3 can be traced to other DNA sequences in this sample. The J gene is TRBJ2-1, the V gene TRBV7-2; 11 bases align to TRBD2. CDR3 length equals 15 residues. Germline V gene sequence: CDR1 SGHTA, CDR2 FQGNSA. V lost 1 base to trimming and J lost 4 bases; unmatched junction nucleotides: 0. The CDR3 DNA reads as TGTGCCAGCAGCTTAGTAGCGGGGGGGTACAATGAGCAGTTCTTC. Its protein product is CASSLVAGGYNEQFF.

J is TRBJ2-3 and V is TRBV6-1; D not certain. The CDR3 runs to 14 residues. Trimming pared 7 bases from V and 0 bases from J, leaving 11 bases between. Germline CDR1 and CDR2: MNHNS and SASEGT. CDR3 sequence reads: CASNLGTSTDTQYF. The DNA of the CDR3 is TGTGCCAGCAATCTTGGTACTAGCACAGATACGCAGTATTTT.

This sequence joins TRBV28 and TRBJ1-5, with a weak D call TRBD1 (5 bases). V was clipped by 6 bases and J by 2 bases, with 8 bases between them. The length of the CDR3 is 13 residues. Germline values: CDR1 MDHEN, CDR2 SYDVKM. In DNA form, the CDR3 reads TGTGCCAGCAGGCCGGGGGGCAATCAGCCCCAGCATTTT. Amino acid sequence: CASRPGGNQPQHF.

The J gene is TRBJ2-4, the V gene TRBV29-1, with a weak D call TRBD1 (7 bases). This CDR3 has 13 residues. Trimming shortened V by 3 bases and J by 7 bases, and 13 bases separated the two germline ends. CDR1 SQVTM and CDR2 ANQGSEA come from the germline V gene. CDR3 residues: CSVETGRWNIQYF. CDR3 DNA sequence: TGCAGCGTTGAGACAGGGAGGTGGAACATTCAGTACTTC.

The chain uses TRBV5-4 and TRBJ2-7, with TRBD2 matching over 11 bases. The CDR3 totals 14 residues. Trimming cost V 4 bases and J 4 bases; bases outside gene matches: 4. Looked up from germline, CDR1 is SGHNT and CDR2 is YYREEE (reference sequence). The CDR3 spells CASSRSGGGYEQYF. The CDR3, as DNA: TGTGCCAGCAGCCGTAGCGGGGGGGGTTACGAGCAGTACTTC.

The CDR3 coding sequence is TGTGCCAGCTCACCCGCGACAGGGTGGGACGGCTACACCTTC. Protein: CASSPATGWDGYTF. This chain connects TRBV18 to TRBJ1-2, with 7 bases fitting TRBD1. The CDR3 is 14 amino acids. The junction had 9 bases not matched to a gene; V was cut back by 3 bases and J by 8 bases. Looked up from germline, CDR1 is KGHSH and CDR2 is LQKENI.

This chain links TRBV5-1 with TRBJ1-1, with a tentative D call TRBD1 (5 bases). This CDR3 comprises 16 residues. Germline-derived CDR1 and CDR2 are SGHRS and YFSETQ. V was trimmed by 0 bases and J by 4 bases, leaving 16 bases between them. CDR3 nucleotides: TGCGCCAGCAGCTTGGGGGGCGGGGGGGTGGCCACTGAAGCTTTCTTT. It specifies CASSLGGGGVATEAFF.

Only a few counts were recorded for this clone. The rearrangement joins TRBV15 to TRBJ2-7; 9 bases map to TRBD2. CDR3 size: 15 residues. V lost 0 bases to trimming and J lost 3 bases; unmatched junction nucleotides: 3. Germline loops: CDR1 LNHNV, CDR2 YYDKDF (reference sequence). The CDR3 nucleotides read TGTGCCACCAGCAGAGACAATAGCGGGGGCTACGAGCAGTACGTC. Translating gives CATSRDNSGGYEQYV.

The chain combines TRBV18 with TRBJ2-1; TRBD1 agrees at 7 bases. The CDR3 is 15 residues long. Trimming removed 4 bases from V and 3 bases from J; junction bases left unmatched: 6. Germline CDR1 is KGHSH and CDR2 is LQKENI. In DNA form, the CDR3 reads TGTGCCAGCTCACTCCCGGGACAGAGCTACAATGAGCAGTTCTTC. The encoded protein is CASSLPGQSYNEQFF.

The table lists this clone with a count of one. The chain links TRBV5-1 to TRBJ2-1, with 11 bases aligning to TRBD2. This CDR3 spans 15 amino acids. V dropped 4 bases and J dropped 11; count of bases not matched to a gene: 11. Germline assignment: CDR1 SGHRS and CDR2 YFSETQ. CDR3 residues: CASSPIAGGAMKQFF. The CDR3 nucleotides read TGCGCCAGCAGCCCGATAGCGGGGGGGGCAATGAAGCAGTTCTTC. Full variable domain (remainder filled in from reference TRBV5-1 and TRBJ2-1): KAGVTQTPRYLIKTRGQQVTLSCSPISGHRSVSWYQQTPGQGLQFLFEYFSETQRNKGNFPGRFSGRQFSNSRSEMNVSTLELGDSALYLCASSPIAGGAMKQFFGPGTRLTVL.

This chain joins TRBV16 and TRBJ2-2; perhaps TRBD2 as D (6 bases). This CDR3 has 16 amino acids. The V end lost 1 base, the J end lost 4 bases, and 13 bases lay between the germline ends. The germline gives CDR1 KGHSY, CDR2 FQNENV. CDR3 in amino acids: CASSQFVAESTGELFF. The CDR3 DNA follows: TGTGCCAGCAGCCAATTCGTAGCGGAGAGCACCGGGGAGCTGTTTTTT.

V usage is TRBV6-5 and J usage is TRBJ2-1; TRBD1 matches 9 bases. Per the germline V gene, CDR1 is MNHEY and CDR2 is SVGAGI. J gave up 4 bases and V 6 bases, and 4 bases lay outside the gene matches. The CDR3 is made up of 14 amino acids. CDR3 nucleotides: TGTGCCAGCAGCGCGGGACAGGGTTACAATGAGCAGTTCTTC. Protein: CASSAGQGYNEQFF.

The chain carries TRBV27 and TRBJ1-2; maybe TRBD1 (5 bases). This CDR3 spans 13 amino acids. The germline V gene encodes CDR1 MNHEY and CDR2 SMNVEV (reference sequence). V dropped 0 bases and J dropped 7 bases, with 9 bases sitting between them. CDR3 region: CASSLSPGVGYTF. The CDR3 region has the DNA TGTGCCAGCAGTTTATCCCCGGGGGTTGGCTACACCTTC.

The V gene is TRBV25-1, the J gene TRBJ1-3; possibly TRBD1 for D (5 bases). The CDR3 runs 14 residues. Germline assignment: CDR1 MGHDK and CDR2 SYGVNS. Deletions cut 0 bases from V and 10 bases from J, with 13 bases between. This chain's CDR3 is CASSEYSPGRTIYF. CDR3 coding DNA: TGTGCCAGCAGTGAATATAGCCCAGGGCGGACCATATATTTT.

This chain connects TRBV6-5 to TRBJ1-1, with 7 bases identical to TRBD1. J gave up 5 bases and V 5 bases, and 5 bases lay outside the gene matches. The CDR3 is 13 residues long. From germline, CDR1 is MNHEY and CDR2 SVGAGI. The chain's CDR3 is CASSDRVGTEAFF. The CDR3 nucleotides are TGTGCCAGCAGTGACAGGGTTGGGACTGAAGCTTTCTTT.

The chain has TRBV10-2 and TRBJ1-2, with a possible D match to TRBD1 (6 bases). Germline V lookup: CDR1 WSHSY, CDR2 SAAADI. This CDR3 comprises 12 residues. Trimming took off 6 bases at V and 1 base at J, with 6 bases between the two ends. The CDR3 here is CASRDSNYGYTF. CDR3 in DNA: TGCGCCAGCAGGGACAGTAACTATGGCTACACCTTC.

CDR3 nucleotides: TGCGCCAGCAGCCAAGGACTAAGAGAAAAACTGTTTTTT. Amino acids: CASSQGLREKLFF. V and J are TRBV4-1 and TRBJ1-4; D unresolved. V was pared by 1 base and J by 8 bases, with 8 bases between. Per germline, CDR1 MGHRA and CDR2 YSYEKL. The CDR3 loop spans 13 amino acids.

This chain joins TRBV4-2 and TRBJ2-1; 9 nucleotides align to TRBD2. The ends lost 1 base at V and 5 bases at J; junction bases unmatched: 6. The CDR3 is made up of 16 amino acids. From germline, CDR1 is LGHNA and CDR2 YNFKEQ. The CDR3: CASSQGRAGGDNEQFF. The CDR3 DNA reads as TGTGCCAGCAGCCAAGGAAGAGCGGGGGGAGACAATGAGCAGTTCTTC.